Sequencing of this TCR beta chain was carried out in a study of blood T cells in healthy people across ages. Study-level findings and limits: Shifts in expanded clonotypes may have been confounded by donor CMV status, which was unknown.

In each sample, at least 7 million PBMCs were isolated. This clonotype has a handful of counts. Its cognate antigen is unknown. Next came a second PCR, run for roughly 6 to 11 cycles, which used a sample-barcoded 5' primer along with a J-beta primer mix. All samples gave at least 2.5 million CDR3-containing paired-end reads. TCRdb re-called the 5' RACE reads with MiXCR, one entry per CDR3 protein. Counted here are 780,000 or so distinct CDR3 sequences, 56% occurring once; the ten biggest clones make up around 25%. The length of the CDR3 is 17 residues. CDR1 is SEHNR and CDR2 is FQNEAQ in the germline V gene (reference sequence). With V trimmed by 5 bases and J by 0 bases, 7 bases remained unmatched.

This clonotype originated in a man aged 35 to 55 in good health. The V gene is TRBV7-9, the J gene TRBJ2-6; the match to TRBD1 covers 7 bases. The sample comprised blood. CDR3 loop: CASSESTGDSGANVLTF. Written as DNA, the CDR3 is TGTGCCAGCAGCGAATCCACAGGGGACTCTGGGGCCAACGTCCTGACTTTC.